What follows are 12 T cell receptor beta chains derived from one specimen sequenced in a study of spatial heterogeneity in lung cancer. Broader study findings: The study found that expanded intratumoral alpha and beta TCR counts tracked tumor mutation counts.

Antigen specificity for these receptors is unknown. Time point given: sample taken at primary tumor resection. Each CDR3 protein is one row after TCRdb ran MiXCR on the 5' RACE reads. The sample records about 1,500 distinct CDR3 sequences, over 5.5% being singletons. Sample: lung tumor tissue, taken at surgery. These receptors all come from a female donor with early-stage non-small cell lung cancer.

By proportion, this clonotype is medium-sized. Since it is a stray read in a library aimed at alpha chains, this beta chain has a size that is not meaningful. The chain employs TRBV20-1 and TRBJ2-7; 10 positions match TRBD2. The trim removed 5 bases at V and 4 bases at J, leaving 8 bases unmatched. This CDR3 spans 14 amino acids. Germline V gives CDR1 DFQATT, CDR2 SNEGSKA (reference sequence). The CDR3: CSASLAGGLYEQYF. The CDR3 DNA reads TGCAGTGCTTCCTTAGCGGGAGGCCTATACGAGCAGTACTTC.

This clonotype is judged large (0.1 to 1%). For a library built for alpha chains, this beta chain is a stray read; little rests on its size. This chain links TRBV9 with TRBJ2-7, with TRBD2 matching over 15 bases. Germline CDR1 reads SGDLS; CDR2 reads YYNGEE. Trimming at V came to 3 bases and at J to 3 bases, leaving 7 bases not matched to a gene. The CDR3 contains 17 residues. CDR3 sequence: CASSASGLAGGLYEQYV. CDR3 coding DNA: TGTGCCAGCAGCGCTTCAGGACTAGCGGGGGGGCTCTACGAGCAGTACGTC.

Within the sample, this clonotype is medium-sized (0.01 to 0.1%). Because the library targeted alpha chains, this beta chain is an off-target read whose size means little. The chain carries TRBV5-1 and TRBJ1-1; no clear D. The CDR3 covers 13 residues. Germline V gene sequence: CDR1 SGHRS, CDR2 YFSETQ. V was shortened by 1 base and J by 1 base, with 5 bases between the two germline ends. CDR3 DNA: TGCGCCAGCAGCTTGTGGGGGAACACTGAAGCTTTCTTT. This gives the protein CASSLWGNTEAFF. Using reference TRBV5-1 and TRBJ1-1 for the parts outside the CDR3, the full variable domain is KAGVTQTPRYLIKTRGQQVTLSCSPISGHRSVSWYQQTPGQGLQFLFEYFSETQRNKGNFPGRFSGRQFSNSRSEMNVSTLELGDSALYLCASSLWGNTEAFFGQGTRLTVV.

In this sample, this clonotype is large. A library prepared for alpha chains yielded this beta chain as an off-target read; its size is of little meaning. The genes are TRBV2 and TRBJ2-5; 12 bases align to TRBD1. Germline CDR1 reads SNHLY; CDR2 reads FYNNEI. The CDR3 is 15 amino acids. The J segment lost 4 bases and the V segment lost 8 bases, leaving 8 bases of the junction unmatched. The CDR3 protein is CASGAGTGGGETQYF. The CDR3 nucleotides read TGTGCCAGCGGCGCCGGGACAGGGGGCGGAGAGACCCAGTACTTC. Combining the CDR3 with reference TRBV2 and TRBJ2-5 gives the whole variable domain EPEVTQTPSHQVTQMGQEVILRCVPISNHLYFYWYRQILGQKVEFLVSFYNNEISEKSEIFDDQFSVERPDGSNFTLKIRSTKLEDSAMYFCASGAGTGGGETQYFGPGTRLLVL.

Note on this clonotype: This sequence may be a read error, since a much larger clone differs from it by one base. This beta chain slipped into a library made for alpha chains as a stray read, so its size is not meaningful. The gene calls are TRBV7-9 and TRBJ1-4; D remains ambiguous. Trimming removed 5 bases at V and 9 bases at J, with 16 bases between. Germline V gene data show CDR1 as SEHNR and CDR2 as FQNEAQ (reference sequence). The CDR3 is made up of 14 amino acids. The CDR3, as DNA: TGTGCCAGCAGCCCCACCGTTCAAGGAAAAAAACTGTTTTTT. This sequence encodes CASSPTVQGKKLFF.

This clonotype was observed a few times. The library was built for alpha chains, so this beta chain is an off-target read and its size means little. The genes are TRBV11-3 and TRBJ2-3; 7 bases line up with TRBD2. V lost 0 bases and J lost 0; bases outside the gene matches: 0. CDR1 and CDR2 from the germline V gene are SGHNT and YENEEA. This CDR3 contains 15 residues. CDR3 in DNA: TGTGCCAGCAGCTTAGAGGGGGGGAGCACAGATACGCAGTATTTT. It encodes CASSLEGGSTDTQYF.

This clonotype is deemed medium-sized. This beta chain turned up in a library designed for alpha chains; as an off-target read, its abundance says little. The V gene is TRBV20-1, the J gene TRBJ2-3; D tentatively reads TRBD1 or TRBD2 (6 bases each). Germline lookup yields CDR1 DFQATT and CDR2 SNEGSKA (reference sequence). V gave up 2 bases and J gave up 7 bases, with 22 bases separating them. The length of the CDR3 is 16 residues. CDR3 DNA: TGCAGTGCTAGACCCAACCCCCGGGGGCCCGGCTATACGCAGTATTTT. As protein: CSARPNPRGPGYTQYF.

This clonotype is classed as medium-sized. Since it is a stray read in a library aimed at alpha chains, this beta chain has a size that is not meaningful. The chain recombines TRBV28 with TRBJ2-7, with D perhaps TRBD2 (6 bases). The CDR3 totals 13 residues. V lost 6 bases to trimming and J lost 1 base, with 10 bases between them. Germline assignment: CDR1 MDHEN and CDR2 SYDVKM. DNA for the CDR3: TGTGCCAGCAGAGAGGGAGGTTCCTACGAGCAGTACGTC. This translates into CASREGGSYEQYV.

This clonotype is medium-sized within its sample. In a library made to pick up alpha chains, this beta chain is a stray read with a size that means little. The V gene is TRBV27, the J gene TRBJ2-2; 9 bases fit TRBD1. Germline-derived CDR1 and CDR2 are MNHEY and SMNVEV (reference sequence). V gave up 5 bases and J gave up 4 bases; unmatched junction bases: 8. There are 16 residues in the CDR3. The CDR3 sequence: CASSINRGLTTGELFF. CDR3 sequence (DNA): TGTGCCAGCAGTATAAACAGGGGGCTAACCACCGGGGAGCTGTTTTTT.

This clonotype was detected only a few times. In a library made to pick up alpha chains, this beta chain is a stray read with a size that means little. The chain recombines TRBV7-9 with TRBJ2-1, with unresolved D. CDR3 length equals 15 residues. Germline V gives CDR1 SEHNR, CDR2 FQNEAQ (reference sequence). The V end was cut by 4 bases, the J end by 6 bases, with 16 bases between. CDR3 in amino acids: CASSSSRFTLNEQFF. In nucleotides, the CDR3 is TGTGCCAGCAGCTCCTCCCGGTTTACCCTCAATGAGCAGTTCTTC.

By share, this clonotype ranks as medium-sized. Found in a library prepared for alpha chains, this beta chain is an off-target read, and its abundance has little meaning. The chain has TRBV5-1 and TRBJ2-6; 7 bases agree with TRBD1. This CDR3 has 17 residues. Trimming cost V 4 bases and J 0 bases; bases outside gene matches: 7. CDR1 and CDR2 (germline): SGHRS, YFSETQ. As DNA, the CDR3 is TGCGCCAGCAGCCCGACAGGGTCTAACTCTGGGGCCAACGTCCTGACTTTC. Its protein product is CASSPTGSNSGANVLTF.

By sample fraction, this clonotype is medium-sized (0.01 to 0.1%). A library prepared for alpha chains yielded this beta chain as an off-target read; its size is of little meaning. The chain employs TRBV6-5 and TRBJ2-7, with D possibly being TRBD1 or TRBD2 (5 bases each). V was cut by 5 bases and J by 3 bases, with 14 bases left in between. This CDR3 contains 14 residues. Germline V gene data show CDR1 as MNHEY and CDR2 as SVGAGI. The chain's CDR3 is CASSRRDRGYEQYV. The DNA for the CDR3 is TGTGCCAGCAGTCGTCGGGACCGAGGCTACGAGCAGTACGTC.